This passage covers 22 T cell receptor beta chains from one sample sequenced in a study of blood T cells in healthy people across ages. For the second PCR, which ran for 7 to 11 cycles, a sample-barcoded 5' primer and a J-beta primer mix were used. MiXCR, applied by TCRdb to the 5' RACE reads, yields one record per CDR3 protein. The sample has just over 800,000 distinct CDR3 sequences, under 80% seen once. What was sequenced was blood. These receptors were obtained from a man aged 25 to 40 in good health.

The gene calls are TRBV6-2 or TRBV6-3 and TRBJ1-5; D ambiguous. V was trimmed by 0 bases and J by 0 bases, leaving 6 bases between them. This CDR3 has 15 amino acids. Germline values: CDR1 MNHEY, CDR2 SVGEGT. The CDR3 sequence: CASSYSTDSNQPQHF. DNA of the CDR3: TGTGCCAGCAGTTACTCGACCGATAGCAATCAGCCCCAGCATTTT.

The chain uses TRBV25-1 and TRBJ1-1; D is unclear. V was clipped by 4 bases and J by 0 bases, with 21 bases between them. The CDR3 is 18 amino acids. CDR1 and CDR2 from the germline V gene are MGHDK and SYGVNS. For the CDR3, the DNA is TGTGCCAGCAGTGCCCCTTCTTTGAGCACTCCAATGAACACTGAAGCTTTCTTT. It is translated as CASSAPSLSTPMNTEAFF.

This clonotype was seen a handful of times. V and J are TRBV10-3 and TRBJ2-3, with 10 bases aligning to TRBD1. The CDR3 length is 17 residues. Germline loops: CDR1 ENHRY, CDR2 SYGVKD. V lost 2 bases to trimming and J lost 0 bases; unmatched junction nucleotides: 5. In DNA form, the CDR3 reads TGTGCCATCAGTGAGCCGACAGGGGGCCGAAGCACAGATACGCAGTATTTT. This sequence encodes CAISEPTGGRSTDTQYF.

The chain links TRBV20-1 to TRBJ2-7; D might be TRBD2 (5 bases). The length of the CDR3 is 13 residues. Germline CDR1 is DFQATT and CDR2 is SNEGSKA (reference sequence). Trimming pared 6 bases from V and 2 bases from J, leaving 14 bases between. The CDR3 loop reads CSASSDGTYEQYF. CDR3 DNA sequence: TGCAGTGCAAGCTCGGACGGGACCTACGAGCAGTACTTC.

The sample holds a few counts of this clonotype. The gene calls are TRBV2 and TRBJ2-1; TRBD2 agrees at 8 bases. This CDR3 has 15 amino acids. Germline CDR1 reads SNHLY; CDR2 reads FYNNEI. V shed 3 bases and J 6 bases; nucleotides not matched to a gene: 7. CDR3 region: CASSDSLAGSNEQFF. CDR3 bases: TGTGCCAGCAGTGATTCGCTAGCGGGTTCCAATGAGCAGTTCTTC.

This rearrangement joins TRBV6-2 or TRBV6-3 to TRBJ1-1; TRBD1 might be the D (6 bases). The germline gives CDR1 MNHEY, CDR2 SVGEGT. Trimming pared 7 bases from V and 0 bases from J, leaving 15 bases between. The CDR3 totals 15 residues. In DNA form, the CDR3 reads TGTGCCAGCACCTCCGCAGGGGCCATGAACACTGAAGCTTTCTTT. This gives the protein CASTSAGAMNTEAFF.

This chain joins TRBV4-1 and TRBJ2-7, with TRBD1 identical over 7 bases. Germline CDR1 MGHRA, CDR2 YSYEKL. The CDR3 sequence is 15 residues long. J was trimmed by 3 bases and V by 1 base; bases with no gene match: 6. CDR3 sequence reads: CASSQVETGYYEQYF. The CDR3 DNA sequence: TGCGCCAGCAGCCAAGTTGAGACAGGGTACTACGAGCAGTACTTC.

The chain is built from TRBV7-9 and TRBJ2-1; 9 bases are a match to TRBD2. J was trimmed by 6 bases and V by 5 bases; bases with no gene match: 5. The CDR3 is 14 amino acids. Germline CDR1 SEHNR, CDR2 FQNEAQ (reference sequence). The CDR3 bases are TGTGCCAGCAGCCGGACTAGCGTGGGCAATGAGCAGTTCTTC. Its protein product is CASSRTSVGNEQFF.

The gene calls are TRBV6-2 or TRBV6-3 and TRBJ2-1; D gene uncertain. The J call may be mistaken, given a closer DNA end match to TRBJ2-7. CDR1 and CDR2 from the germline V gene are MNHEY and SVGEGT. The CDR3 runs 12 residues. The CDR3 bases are TGTGCCAGCAGTGATAGCTATGAAGAGCAGTACTTC. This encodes CASSDSYEEQYF.

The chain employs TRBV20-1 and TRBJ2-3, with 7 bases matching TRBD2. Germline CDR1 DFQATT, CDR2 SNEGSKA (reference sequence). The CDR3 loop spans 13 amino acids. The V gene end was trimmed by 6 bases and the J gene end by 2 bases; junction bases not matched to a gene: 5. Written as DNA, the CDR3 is TGCAGTGCAGCGGGGAAGAACACAGATACGCAGTATTTT. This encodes CSAAGKNTDTQYF.

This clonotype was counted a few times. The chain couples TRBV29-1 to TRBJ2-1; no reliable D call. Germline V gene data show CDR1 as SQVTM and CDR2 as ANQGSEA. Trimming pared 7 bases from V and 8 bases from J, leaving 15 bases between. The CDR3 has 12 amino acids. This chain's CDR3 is CSGTLSADEQFF. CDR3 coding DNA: TGCAGCGGTACTCTGAGCGCCGATGAGCAGTTCTTC.

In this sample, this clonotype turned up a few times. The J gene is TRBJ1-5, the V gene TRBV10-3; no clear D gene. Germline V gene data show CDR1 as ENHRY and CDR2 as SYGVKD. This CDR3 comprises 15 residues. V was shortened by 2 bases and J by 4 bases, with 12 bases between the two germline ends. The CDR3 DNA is TGTGCCATCAGTGAGCAAGTAACGGTAAATCAGCCCCAGCATTTT. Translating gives CAISEQVTVNQPQHF.

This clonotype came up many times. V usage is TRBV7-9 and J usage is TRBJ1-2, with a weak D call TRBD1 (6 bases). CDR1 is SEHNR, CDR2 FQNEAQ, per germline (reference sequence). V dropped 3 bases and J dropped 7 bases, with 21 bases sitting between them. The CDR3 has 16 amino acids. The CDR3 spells CASSFGGAQGVAGYTF. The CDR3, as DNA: TGTGCCAGCAGCTTCGGAGGGGCACAGGGTGTGGCTGGCTACACCTTC.

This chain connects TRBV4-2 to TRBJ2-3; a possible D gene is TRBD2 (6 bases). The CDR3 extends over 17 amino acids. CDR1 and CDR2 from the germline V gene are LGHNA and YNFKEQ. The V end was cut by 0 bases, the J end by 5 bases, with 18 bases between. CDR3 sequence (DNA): TGTGCCAGCAGCCAAGATCATGGGGGGTCAATCGTAGATACGCAGTATTTT. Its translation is CASSQDHGGSIVDTQYF.

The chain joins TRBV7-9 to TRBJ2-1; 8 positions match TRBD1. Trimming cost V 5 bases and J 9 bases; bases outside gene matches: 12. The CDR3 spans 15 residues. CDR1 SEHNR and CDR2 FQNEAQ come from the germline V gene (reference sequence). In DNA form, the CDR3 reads TGTGCCAGCAGCACACAGGGGGACCCATATCCTGAGCAGTTCTTC. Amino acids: CASSTQGDPYPEQFF.

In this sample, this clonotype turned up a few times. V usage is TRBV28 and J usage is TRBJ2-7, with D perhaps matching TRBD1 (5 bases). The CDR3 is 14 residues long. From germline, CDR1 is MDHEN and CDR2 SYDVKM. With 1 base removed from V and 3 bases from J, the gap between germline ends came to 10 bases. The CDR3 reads CASSLSQAFYEQYF. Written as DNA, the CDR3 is TGTGCCAGCAGTTTATCACAGGCATTCTACGAGCAGTACTTC.

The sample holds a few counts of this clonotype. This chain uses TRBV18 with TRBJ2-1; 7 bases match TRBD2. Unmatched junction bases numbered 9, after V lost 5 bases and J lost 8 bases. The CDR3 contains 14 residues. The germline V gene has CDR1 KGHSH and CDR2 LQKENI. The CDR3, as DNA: TGTGCCAGCTCAGGGCTAGCGGTGGGCGATGAGCAGTTCTTC. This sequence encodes CASSGLAVGDEQFF. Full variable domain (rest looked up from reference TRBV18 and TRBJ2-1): NAGVMQNPRHLVRRRGQEARLRCSPMKGHSHVYWYRQLPEEGLKFMVYLQKENIIDESGMPKERFSAEFPKEGPSILRIQQVVRGDSAAYFCASSGLAVGDEQFFGPGTRLTVL.

This CDR3 reads CSAREGGQTNEQFF. In DNA form, the CDR3 reads TGCAGTGCTAGAGAGGGGGGACAGACCAATGAGCAGTTCTTC. The rearrangement links TRBV20-1 to TRBJ2-1, with TRBD1 as a possible D gene (7 bases). Trimming took 0 bases from V and 6 from J, leaving 12 bases between them. The length of the CDR3 is 14 residues. The germline CDR1 and CDR2 sequences are DFQATT and SNEGSKA (reference sequence).

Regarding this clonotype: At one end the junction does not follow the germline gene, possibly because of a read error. CDR3 DNA sequence: TGTGCCATCAGTGATTTAGCTCCAGATACTCAGTATTTT. It translates to CAISDLAPDTQYF. The gene calls are TRBV10-3 and TRBJ2-3; no definite D call. The CDR3 runs to 13 residues. CDR1 and CDR2 from the germline V gene are ENHRY and SYGVKD.

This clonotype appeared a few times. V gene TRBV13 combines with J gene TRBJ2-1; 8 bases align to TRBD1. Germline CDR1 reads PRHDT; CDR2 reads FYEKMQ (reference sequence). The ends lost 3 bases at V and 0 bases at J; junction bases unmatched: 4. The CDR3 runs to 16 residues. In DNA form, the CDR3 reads TGTGCCAGCAGCTTGACAGGGGACAGCTCCTACAATGAGCAGTTCTTC. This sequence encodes CASSLTGDSSYNEQFF. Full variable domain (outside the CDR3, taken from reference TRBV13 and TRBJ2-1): AAGVIQSPRHLIKEKRETATLKCYPIPRHDTVYWYQQGPGQDPQFLISFYEKMQSDKGSIPDRFSAQQFSDYHSELNMSSLELGDSALYFCASSLTGDSSYNEQFFGPGTRLTVL.

The CDR3 coding sequence is TGCGCCAGCAGGACCGGGACCTATAGCTCCTACGAGCAGTACTTC. This encodes CASRTGTYSSYEQYF. This chain connects TRBV10-2 to TRBJ2-7, with D perhaps being TRBD1 or TRBD2 (5 bases each). Germline V gene lookup returns CDR1 WSHSY and CDR2 SAAADI. With 6 bases removed from V and 0 bases from J, the gap between germline ends came to 15 bases. The CDR3 is 15 residues long.

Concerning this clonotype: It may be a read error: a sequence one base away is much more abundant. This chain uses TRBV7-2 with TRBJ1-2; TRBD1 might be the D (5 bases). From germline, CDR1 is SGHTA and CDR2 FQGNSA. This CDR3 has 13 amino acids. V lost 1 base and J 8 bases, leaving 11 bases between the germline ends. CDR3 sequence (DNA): TGTGCCAGCAGCTTAGGGGCAGAGGGGGGCTACACCTTC. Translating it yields CASSLGAEGGYTF.